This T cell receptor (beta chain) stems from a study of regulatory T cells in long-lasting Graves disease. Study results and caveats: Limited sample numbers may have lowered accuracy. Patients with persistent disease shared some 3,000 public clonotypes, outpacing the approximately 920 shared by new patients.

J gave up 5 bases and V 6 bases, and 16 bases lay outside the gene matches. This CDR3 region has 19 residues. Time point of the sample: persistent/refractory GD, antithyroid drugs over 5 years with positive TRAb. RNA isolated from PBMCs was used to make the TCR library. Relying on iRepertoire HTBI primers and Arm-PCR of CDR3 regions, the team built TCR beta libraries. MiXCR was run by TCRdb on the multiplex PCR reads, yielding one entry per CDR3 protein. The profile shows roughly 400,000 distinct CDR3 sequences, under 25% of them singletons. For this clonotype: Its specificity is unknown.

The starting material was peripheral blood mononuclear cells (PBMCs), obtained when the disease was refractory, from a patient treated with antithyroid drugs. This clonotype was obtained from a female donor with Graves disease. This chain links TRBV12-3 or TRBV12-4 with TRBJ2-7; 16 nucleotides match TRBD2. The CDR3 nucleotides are TGTGCCAGCAGCCTACCTCCGGGACTAGCGGGAGGGCCCTCTCACGAGCAGTACTTC. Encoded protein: CASSLPPGLAGGPSHEQYF.